This TCR beta chain derives from a study of response to subunit inactivated influenza vaccine. The CDR3 runs to 12 residues. V lost 7 bases and J 5 bases, leaving 9 bases between the germline ends. Germline V CDR1 and CDR2: DFQATT, SNEGSKA (reference sequence). TCRdb ran MiXCR on the RT-PCR reads and lists one entry per CDR3 protein. This sample has about 570,000 distinct CDR3 sequences, with around 11% found just once. This clonotype has more than one count but fewer than ten. The same specimen was also included in a second study, on T cells expressing NK-cell markers. That work states: TCR beta libraries carry UMIs added by 5'RACE template switching. The TCR beta repertoires originated in sorted CD3+CD56+NKG2C+, CD3+CD56+NKG2C- and CD3+CD56-NKG2C+ T cells. Sorting in several experiments was restricted by an anti-gamma-delta TCR antibody to alpha-beta TCR T cells. In 5 or 6 donors, dominant CD3+CD56+NKG2C+ clonotypes ranked among the top 10 CD8+ clonotypes.

This chain connects TRBV20-1 to TRBJ1-6; no clear D gene. This clonotype originated in a man aged 50 or older who received an inactivated influenza vaccine. The sample in question was PBMCs from blood, obtained on the day of vaccination. The CDR3 is CSVRVDNSPLHF. The CDR3 coding sequence is TGCAGTGTTCGAGTAGATAATTCACCCCTCCACTTT.